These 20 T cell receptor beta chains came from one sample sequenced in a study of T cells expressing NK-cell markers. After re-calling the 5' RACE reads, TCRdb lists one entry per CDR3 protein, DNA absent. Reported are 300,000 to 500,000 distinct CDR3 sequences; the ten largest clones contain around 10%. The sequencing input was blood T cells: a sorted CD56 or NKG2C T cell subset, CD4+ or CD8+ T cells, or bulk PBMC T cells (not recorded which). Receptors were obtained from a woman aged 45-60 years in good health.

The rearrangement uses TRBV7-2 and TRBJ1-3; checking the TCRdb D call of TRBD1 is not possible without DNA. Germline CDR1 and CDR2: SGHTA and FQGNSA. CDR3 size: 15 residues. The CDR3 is CASSTDMTGGNTIYF.

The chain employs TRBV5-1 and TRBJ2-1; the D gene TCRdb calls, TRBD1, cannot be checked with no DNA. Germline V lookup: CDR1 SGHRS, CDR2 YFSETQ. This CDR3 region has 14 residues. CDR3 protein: CASSPGGGTLEQFF.

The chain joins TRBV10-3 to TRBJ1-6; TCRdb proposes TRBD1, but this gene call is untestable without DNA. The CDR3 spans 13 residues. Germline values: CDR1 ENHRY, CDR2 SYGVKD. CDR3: CAISDPPNSPLHF.

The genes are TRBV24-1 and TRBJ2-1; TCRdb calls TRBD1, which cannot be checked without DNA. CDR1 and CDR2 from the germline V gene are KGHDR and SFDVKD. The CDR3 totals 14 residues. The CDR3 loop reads CATSDPGQGNEQFF.

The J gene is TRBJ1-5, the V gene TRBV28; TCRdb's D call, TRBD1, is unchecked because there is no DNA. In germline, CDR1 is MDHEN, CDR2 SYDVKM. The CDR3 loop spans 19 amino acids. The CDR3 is CASASALGAVAHSNQPQHF. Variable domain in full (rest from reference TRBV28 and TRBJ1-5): DVKVTQSSRYLVKRTGEKVFLECVQDMDHENMFWYRQDPGLGLRLIYFSYDVKMKEKGDIPEGYSVSREKKERFSLILESASTNQTSMYLCASASALGAVAHSNQPQHFGDGTRLSIL.

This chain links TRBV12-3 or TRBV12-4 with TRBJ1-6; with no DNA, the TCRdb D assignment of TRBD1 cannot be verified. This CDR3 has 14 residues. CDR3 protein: CASSPTGNFSPLHF.

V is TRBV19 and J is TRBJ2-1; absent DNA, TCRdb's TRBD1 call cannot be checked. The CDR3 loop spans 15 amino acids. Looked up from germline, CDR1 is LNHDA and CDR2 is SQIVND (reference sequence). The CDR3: CASSVTGVAYNEQFF.

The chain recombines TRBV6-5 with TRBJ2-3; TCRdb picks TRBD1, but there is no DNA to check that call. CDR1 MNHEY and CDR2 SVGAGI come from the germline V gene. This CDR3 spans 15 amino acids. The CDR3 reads CASSYPGQGPDTQYF.

The CDR3 spells CASSSLGGHMNTEAFF. This rearrangement joins TRBV11-2 to TRBJ1-1. Germline CDR1 SGHAT, CDR2 FQNNGV. There are 16 residues in the CDR3.

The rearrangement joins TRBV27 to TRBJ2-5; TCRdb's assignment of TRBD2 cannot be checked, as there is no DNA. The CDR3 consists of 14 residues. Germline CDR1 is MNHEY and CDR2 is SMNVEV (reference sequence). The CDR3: CASFKDGHQETQYF.

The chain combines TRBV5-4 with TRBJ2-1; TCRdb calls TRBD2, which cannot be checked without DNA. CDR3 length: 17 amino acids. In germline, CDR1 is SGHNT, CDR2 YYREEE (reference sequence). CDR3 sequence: CASSHDRSSGRYNEQFF.

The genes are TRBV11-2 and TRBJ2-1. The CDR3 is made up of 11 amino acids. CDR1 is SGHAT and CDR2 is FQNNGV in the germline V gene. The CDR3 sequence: CASAISDEQFF.

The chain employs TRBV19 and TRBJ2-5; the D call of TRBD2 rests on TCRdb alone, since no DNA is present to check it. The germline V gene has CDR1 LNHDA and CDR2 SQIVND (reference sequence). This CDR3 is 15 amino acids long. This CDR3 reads CASTSSGRARETQYF. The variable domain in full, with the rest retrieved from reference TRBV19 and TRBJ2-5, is DGGITQSPKYLFRKEGQNVTLSCEQNLNHDAMYWYRQDPGQGLRLIYYSQIVNDFQKGDIAEGYSVSREKKESFPLTVTSAQKNPTAFYLCASTSSGRARETQYFGPGTRLLVL.

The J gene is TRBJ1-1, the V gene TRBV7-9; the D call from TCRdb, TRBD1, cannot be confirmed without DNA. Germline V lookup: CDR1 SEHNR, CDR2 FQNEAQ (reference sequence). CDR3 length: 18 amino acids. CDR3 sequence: CASSLRIWRDKSQAEAFF. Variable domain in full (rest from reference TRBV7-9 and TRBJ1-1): DTGVSQNPRHKITKRGQNVTFRCDPISEHNRLYWYRQTLGQGPEFLTYFQNEAQLEKSRLLSDRFSAERPKGSFSTLEIQRTEQGDSAMYLCASSLRIWRDKSQAEAFFGQGTRLTVV.

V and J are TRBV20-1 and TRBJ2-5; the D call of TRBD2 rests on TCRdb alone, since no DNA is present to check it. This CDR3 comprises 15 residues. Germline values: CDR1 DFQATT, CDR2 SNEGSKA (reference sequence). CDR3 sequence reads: CSALTPSGSGETQYF.

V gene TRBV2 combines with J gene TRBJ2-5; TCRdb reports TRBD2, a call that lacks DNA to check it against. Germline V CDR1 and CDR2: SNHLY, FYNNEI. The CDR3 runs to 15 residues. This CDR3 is CASRLSGRAEETQYF.

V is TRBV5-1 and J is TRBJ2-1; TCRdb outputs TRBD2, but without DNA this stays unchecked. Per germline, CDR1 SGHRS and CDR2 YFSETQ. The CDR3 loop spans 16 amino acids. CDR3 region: CASSSSSRGSYNEQFF.

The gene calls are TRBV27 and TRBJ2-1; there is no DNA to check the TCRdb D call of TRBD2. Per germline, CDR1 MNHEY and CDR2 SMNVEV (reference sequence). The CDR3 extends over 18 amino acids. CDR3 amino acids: CASSFELAGTNSYNEQFF.

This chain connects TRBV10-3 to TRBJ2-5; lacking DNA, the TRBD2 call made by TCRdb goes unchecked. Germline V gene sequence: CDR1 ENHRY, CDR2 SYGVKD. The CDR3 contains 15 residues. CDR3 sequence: CAISLLAGSQETQYF.

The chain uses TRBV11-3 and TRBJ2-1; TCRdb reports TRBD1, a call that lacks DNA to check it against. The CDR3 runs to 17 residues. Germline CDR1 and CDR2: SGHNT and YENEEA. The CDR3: CASSLDPRDISYNEQFF.